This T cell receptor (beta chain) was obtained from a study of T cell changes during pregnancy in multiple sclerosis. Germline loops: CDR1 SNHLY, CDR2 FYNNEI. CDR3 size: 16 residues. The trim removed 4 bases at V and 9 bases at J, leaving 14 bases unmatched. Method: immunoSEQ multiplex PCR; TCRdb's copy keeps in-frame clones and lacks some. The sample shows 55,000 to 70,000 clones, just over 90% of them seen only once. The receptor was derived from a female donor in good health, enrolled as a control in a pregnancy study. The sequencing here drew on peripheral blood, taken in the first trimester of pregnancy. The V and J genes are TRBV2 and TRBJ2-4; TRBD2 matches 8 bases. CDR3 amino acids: CASSAGGEAPMLIQYF. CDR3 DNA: TGTGCCAGCAGTGCGGGGGGGGAGGCCCCTATGCTCATTCAGTACTTC.